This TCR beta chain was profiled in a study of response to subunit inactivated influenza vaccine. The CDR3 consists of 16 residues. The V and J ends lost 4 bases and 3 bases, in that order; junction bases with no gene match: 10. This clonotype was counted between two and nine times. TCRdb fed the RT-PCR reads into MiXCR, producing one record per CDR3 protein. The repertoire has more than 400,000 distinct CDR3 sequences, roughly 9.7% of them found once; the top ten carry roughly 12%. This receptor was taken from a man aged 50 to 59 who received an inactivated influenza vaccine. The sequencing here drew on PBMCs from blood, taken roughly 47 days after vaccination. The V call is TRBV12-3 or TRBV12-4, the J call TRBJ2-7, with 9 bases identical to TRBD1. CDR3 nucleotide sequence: TGTGCCAGCAGTTCAGACCGGACAGGGGAGTTCTACGAGCAGTACTTC. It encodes CASSSDRTGEFYEQYF.